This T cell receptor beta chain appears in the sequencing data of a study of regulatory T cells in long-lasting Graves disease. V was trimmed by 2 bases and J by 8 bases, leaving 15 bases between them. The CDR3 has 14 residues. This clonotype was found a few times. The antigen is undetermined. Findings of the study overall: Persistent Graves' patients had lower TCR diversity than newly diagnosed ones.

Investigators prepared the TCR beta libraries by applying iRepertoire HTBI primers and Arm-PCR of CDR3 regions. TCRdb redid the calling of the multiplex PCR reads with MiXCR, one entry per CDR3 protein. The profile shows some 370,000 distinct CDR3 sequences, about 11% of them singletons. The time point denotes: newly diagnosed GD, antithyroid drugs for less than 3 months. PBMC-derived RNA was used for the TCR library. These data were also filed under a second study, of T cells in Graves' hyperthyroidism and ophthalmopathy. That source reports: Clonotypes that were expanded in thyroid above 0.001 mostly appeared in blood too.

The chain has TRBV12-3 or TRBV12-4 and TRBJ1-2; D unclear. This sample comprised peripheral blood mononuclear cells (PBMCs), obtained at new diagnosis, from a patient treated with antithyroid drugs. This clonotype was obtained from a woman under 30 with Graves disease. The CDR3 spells CASSLTDPREGYTF. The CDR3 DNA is TGTGCCAGCAGTTTAACGGACCCCCGAGAGGGCTACACCTTC.